This T cell receptor beta chain derives from a study of T cell responses to AZD1222 COVID-19 vaccine. General study points: Repertoire sampling occurred only after the peak T cell response.

Assay: immunoSEQ multiplex PCR; the TCRdb copy retains only in-frame clones and omits some. The table lists over 100,000 clones, 84% of them singletons. The CDR3 length is 15 residues. Germline V lookup: CDR1 MDHEN, CDR2 SYDVKM. The junction had 12 bases not matched to a gene; V was cut back by 5 bases and J by 6 bases. Turning to this clone: Its antigen is not identified.

This chain connects TRBV28 to TRBJ1-2, with 7 bases matching TRBD1. Material: peripheral blood, obtained on day 0 of AZD1222 vaccination. The clonotype was recovered from an adult in good health. CDR3 coding DNA: TGTGCCAGCAGTAATTACAAACAGGGGCCTGATGGCTACACCTTC. This encodes CASSNYKQGPDGYTF.